This passage covers 21 T cell receptor beta chains from one sample sequenced in a study of cytomegalovirus exposure and HLA in healthy donors. The PCR was carried out with 60 Vbeta primers and 13 Jbeta primers. The method was immunoSEQ multiplex PCR; TCRdb's version includes in-frame clones alone and lacks a portion of them. This sample yields some 42,000 clones, of which approximately 55% are seen a single time; around an eighth belongs to the top ten. Sample: PBMCs. These receptors were taken from a human donor in good health.

This rearrangement joins TRBV11-3 to TRBJ2-7, with 11 bases aligning to TRBD2. Germline CDR1 SGHNT, CDR2 YENEEA. V was pared by 5 bases and J by 5 bases, with 8 bases of the junction left unmatched. The CDR3 covers 15 residues. The CDR3 reads CASSAPGLADHEQYF. The CDR3, as DNA: TGTGCCAGCAGCGCACCGGGACTAGCGGACCACGAGCAGTACTTC.

This rearrangement joins TRBV19 to TRBJ1-3, with TRBD1 identical over 7 bases. Germline-derived CDR1 and CDR2 are LNHDA and SQIVND (reference sequence). The CDR3 loop spans 15 amino acids. The V and J ends lost 7 bases and 4 bases, in that order; junction bases with no gene match: 10. This CDR3 is CASTTDRYQGNTIYF. The CDR3 DNA follows: TGTGCCAGTACCACGGACAGGTATCAAGGAAACACCATATATTTT.

This clone was seen only once. The chain couples TRBV7-2 to TRBJ2-1; 15 nucleotides align to TRBD2. Germline CDR1 and CDR2: SGHTA and FQGNSA. The CDR3 spans 16 residues. After removal of 5 bases from V and 10 bases from J, the junction contained 9 bases not matched to a gene. The CDR3 here is CASSTRTSGGAWEQFF. The CDR3 nucleotides are TGTGCCAGCAGCACCAGGACTAGCGGGGGGGCCTGGGAGCAGTTCTTC.

This clone has just a few counts. The chain combines TRBV6-5 with TRBJ2-1; TRBD2 is a possible D gene (7 bases). Germline CDR1 is MNHEY and CDR2 is SVGAGI. This CDR3 is 14 amino acids long. The V and J ends lost 7 bases and 9 bases respectively, with 19 bases between them. This CDR3 reads CASNLGGGRGEQFF. CDR3 in DNA: TGTGCCAGCAATTTAGGGGGGGGGCGAGGTGAGCAGTTCTTC.

The CDR3 DNA reads as TGTGCCAGCCTCAAGATGGGAAGACAGGGGGCGGGTGAGCAGTTCTTC. It specifies CASLKMGRQGAGEQFF. The rearrangement joins TRBV4-2 to TRBJ2-1, with 10 bases aligning to TRBD1. J lost 9 bases, V lost 8 bases, and 16 bases had no gene match. Germline V gene sequence: CDR1 LGHNA, CDR2 YNFKEQ. This CDR3 comprises 16 residues.

The chain carries TRBV18 and TRBJ1-1, with D perhaps TRBD1 (5 bases). CDR1 and CDR2 from the germline V gene are KGHSH and LQKENI. The CDR3 sequence is 16 residues long. Trimming took off 0 bases at V and 3 bases at J, with 14 bases between the two ends. CDR3 DNA: TGTGCCAGCTCACCACCGGGGCGGCTCCAGCACACTGAAGCTTTCTTT. Encoded protein: CASSPPGRLQHTEAFF.

The CDR3 nucleotides read TGTGCCATCAGTGAGGACAGGCCGAATACCTACGAGCAGTACTTC. Protein product: CAISEDRPNTYEQYF. This chain links TRBV10-3 with TRBJ2-7; D is perhaps TRBD1 (6 bases). The CDR3 consists of 15 residues. Between the trimmed V and J ends, which lost 2 bases and 2 bases, there was a span of 13 bases. Looked up from germline, CDR1 is ENHRY and CDR2 is SYGVKD.

This clone is judged medium-sized. The genes are TRBV5-1 and TRBJ1-1; tentative D call: TRBD1 (5 bases). CDR3 length: 12 residues. Germline CDR1 reads SGHRS; CDR2 reads YFSETQ. The ends were cut back, 4 bases at V and 7 bases at J, with 11 bases in the middle. The CDR3 DNA reads as TGCGCCAGCAGCAAAGACAGATTTGAAGCTTTCTTT. This codes for CASSKDRFEAFF.

The CDR3 DNA is TGTGCCAGCAGCCCCATGGCGACTGGGAGCGAAAAACTGTTTTTT. Translating it yields CASSPMATGSEKLFF. V is TRBV7-6 and J is TRBJ1-4; D remains unclear. This CDR3 contains 15 residues. V lost 5 bases and J lost 8, with 18 bases in between. Germline values: CDR1 SGHVS, CDR2 FNYEAQ.

The J gene is TRBJ1-1, the V gene TRBV6-1; a weak D match, TRBD1 (5 bases). The CDR3 contains 13 residues. V gave up 8 bases and J gave up 1 base, with 11 bases separating them. CDR1 and CDR2 from the germline V gene are MNHNS and SASEGT. The CDR3 DNA follows: TGTGCCAGCGGGGGGGGATCGAACACTGAAGCTTTCTTT. Protein: CASGGGSNTEAFF.

The rearrangement joins TRBV27 to TRBJ2-7; D remains ambiguous. The CDR3 extends over 15 amino acids. Germline V gene data show CDR1 as MNHEY and CDR2 as SMNVEV (reference sequence). Trimming removed 4 bases from V and 6 bases from J, with 19 bases in between. The CDR3 sequence is CASSSCPTPTCEQYF. For the CDR3, the DNA is TGTGCCAGCAGTTCTTGTCCCACCCCCACTTGCGAGCAGTACTTC.

The gene calls are TRBV28 and TRBJ2-5; 14 bases map to TRBD2. J lost 5 bases, V lost 2 bases, and 4 bases had no gene match. Germline CDR1 and CDR2: MDHEN and SYDVKM. The CDR3 extends over 16 amino acids. The CDR3 loop reads CASSLGTSGSWETQYF. In DNA, the CDR3 is TGTGCCAGCAGTTTAGGGACTAGCGGGAGTTGGGAGACCCAGTACTTC.

This clone was counted between two and nine times. CDR3 residues: CASRVKSGGDQPQHF. Here the CDR3 DNA reads TGTGCCAGCAGGGTAAAGTCAGGGGGCGATCAGCCCCAGCATTTT. V usage is TRBV2 and J usage is TRBJ1-5, with 8 bases fitting TRBD1. The CDR3 contains 15 residues. Per the germline V gene, CDR1 is SNHLY and CDR2 is FYNNEI. J lost 5 bases, V lost 6 bases, and 9 bases had no gene match.

The V and J genes are TRBV7-9 and TRBJ1-1; 7 bases align to TRBD1. This CDR3 is built from 13 residues. The trim removed 3 bases at V and 10 bases at J, leaving 8 bases unmatched. The germline gives CDR1 SEHNR, CDR2 FQNEAQ (reference sequence). CDR3 sequence (DNA): TGTGCCAGCAGCTTGGGACGGGCAGGGGGAGCTTTCTTT. This gives the protein CASSLGRAGGAFF.

The rearrangement uses TRBV11-2 and TRBJ2-3, with 10 bases fitting TRBD2. The CDR3 sequence is 18 residues long. Germline assignment: CDR1 SGHAT and CDR2 FQNNGV. V lost 5 bases and J lost 1; bases outside the gene matches: 12. The DNA for the CDR3 is TGTGCCAGCAGCCCGGATCTTCCAGGGACTAGCGGCACAGATACGCAGTATTTT. Protein: CASSPDLPGTSGTDTQYF.

The sample holds a few counts of this clone. This sequence joins TRBV6-5 and TRBJ1-2; 7 nucleotides match TRBD1. The length of the CDR3 is 15 residues. J gave up 2 bases and V 6 bases, and 9 bases lay outside the gene matches. The germline gives CDR1 MNHEY, CDR2 SVGAGI. CDR3 nucleotides: TGTGCCAGCAGCAGAAGACAGGGCGTGAACTATGGCTACACCTTC. Residues: CASSRRQGVNYGYTF.

The chain couples TRBV5-1 to TRBJ2-1, with 10 bases lining up with TRBD2. Germline CDR1 SGHRS, CDR2 YFSETQ. This CDR3 has 15 residues. The ends lost 0 bases at V and 8 bases at J; junction bases unmatched: 5. The CDR3 DNA follows: TGCGCCAGCAGCTTGGCTAGCGGGAGTCTCTATGAGCAGTTCTTC. This sequence encodes CASSLASGSLYEQFF.

This clone turned up a few times. This rearrangement joins TRBV19 to TRBJ2-3; maybe TRBD2 (6 bases). The CDR3 contains 19 residues. Trimming removed 2 bases from V and 0 bases from J, with 21 bases in between. CDR1 and CDR2 from the germline V gene are LNHDA and SQIVND (reference sequence). Here the CDR3 reads CASSIIAGWDSLSTDTQYF. The CDR3, as DNA: TGTGCCAGTAGTATAATCGCGGGCTGGGACTCACTTAGCACAGATACGCAGTATTTT.

The J gene is TRBJ1-5, the V gene TRBV7-2; D is possibly TRBD1 (5 bases). Between the trimmed V and J ends, which lost 5 bases and 0 bases, there was a span of 14 bases. This CDR3 comprises 16 residues. Germline V gives CDR1 SGHTA, CDR2 FQGNSA. CDR3 sequence reads: CASSLSTGDSNQPQHF. The CDR3 bases are TGTGCCAGCAGCCTATCAACAGGAGATAGCAATCAGCCCCAGCATTTT.

There are a few counts of this clone. The chain is built from TRBV4-2 and TRBJ2-3, with TRBD1 matching over 9 bases. CDR3 size: 16 residues. CDR1 and CDR2 from the germline V gene are LGHNA and YNFKEQ. J was trimmed by 3 bases and V by 3 bases; bases with no gene match: 7. The CDR3 region is CASSHHGTGNTDTQYF. CDR3 sequence (DNA): TGTGCCAGCAGCCATCACGGGACAGGGAATACAGATACGCAGTATTTT.

This sequence joins TRBV6-6 and TRBJ2-3, with D perhaps matching TRBD2 (5 bases). The CDR3 is 13 amino acids. V was clipped by 6 bases and J by 3 bases, with 10 bases between them. Germline V gene data show CDR1 as MNHNY and CDR2 as SVGAGI (reference sequence). In DNA form, the CDR3 reads TGTGCCAGCAGACGGGATGGGACAGATACGCAGTATTTT. Translated, it gives CASRRDGTDTQYF.